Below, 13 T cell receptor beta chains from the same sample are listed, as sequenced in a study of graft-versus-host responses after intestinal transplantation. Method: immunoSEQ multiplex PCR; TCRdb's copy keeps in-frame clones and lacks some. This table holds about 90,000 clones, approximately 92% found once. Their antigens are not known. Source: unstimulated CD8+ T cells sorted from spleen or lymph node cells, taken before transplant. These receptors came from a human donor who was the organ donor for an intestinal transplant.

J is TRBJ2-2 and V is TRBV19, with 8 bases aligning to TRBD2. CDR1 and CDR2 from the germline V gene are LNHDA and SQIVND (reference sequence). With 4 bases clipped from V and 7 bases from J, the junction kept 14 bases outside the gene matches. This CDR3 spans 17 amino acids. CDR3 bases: TGTGCCAGTAGTACCCTCCGGGAACTAGCGGAGGACGGGGAGCTGTTTTTT. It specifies CASSTLRELAEDGELFF.

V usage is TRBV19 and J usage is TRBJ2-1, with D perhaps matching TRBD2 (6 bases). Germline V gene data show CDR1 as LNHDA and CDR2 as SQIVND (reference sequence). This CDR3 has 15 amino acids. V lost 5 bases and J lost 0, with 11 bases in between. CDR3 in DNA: TGTGCCAGTAGTTTTAGCGGTAACTCCTACAATGAGCAGTTCTTC. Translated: CASSFSGNSYNEQFF. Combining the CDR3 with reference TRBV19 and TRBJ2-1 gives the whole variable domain DGGITQSPKYLFRKEGQNVTLSCEQNLNHDAMYWYRQDPGQGLRLIYYSQIVNDFQKGDIAEGYSVSREKKESFPLTVTSAQKNPTAFYLCASSFSGNSYNEQFFGPGTRLTVL.

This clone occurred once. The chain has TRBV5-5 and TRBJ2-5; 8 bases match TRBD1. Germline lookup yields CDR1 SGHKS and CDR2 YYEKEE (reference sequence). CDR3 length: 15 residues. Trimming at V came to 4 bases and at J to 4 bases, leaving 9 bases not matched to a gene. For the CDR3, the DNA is TGTGCCAGCAGCCCGGATCCGGACAGGGTAGAGACCCAGTACTTC. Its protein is CASSPDPDRVETQYF.

Written as DNA, the CDR3 is TGTGCCAGCAGTGACCCCCCCGGGGTACCTTCCTACAATGAGCAGTTCTTC. Translating gives CASSDPPGVPSYNEQFF. The chain combines TRBV6-1 with TRBJ2-1; the D gene is possibly TRBD2 (5 bases). CDR1 MNHNS and CDR2 SASEGT come from the germline V gene. CDR3 length equals 17 residues. Trimming shortened V by 3 bases and J by 1 base, and 16 bases separated the two germline ends.

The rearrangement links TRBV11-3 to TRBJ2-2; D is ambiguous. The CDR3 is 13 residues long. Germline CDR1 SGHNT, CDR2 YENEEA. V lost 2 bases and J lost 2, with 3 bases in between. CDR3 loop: CASSLYNTGELFF. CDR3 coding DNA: TGTGCCAGCAGCTTATATAACACCGGGGAGCTGTTTTTT.

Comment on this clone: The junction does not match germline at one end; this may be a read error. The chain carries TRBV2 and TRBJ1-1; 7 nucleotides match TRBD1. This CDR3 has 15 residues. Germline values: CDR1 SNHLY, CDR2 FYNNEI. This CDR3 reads CASREGDRPNTEAFF. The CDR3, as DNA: TGTGCCAGCAGAGAAGGGGACAGACCAAACACTGAAGCTTTCTTT.

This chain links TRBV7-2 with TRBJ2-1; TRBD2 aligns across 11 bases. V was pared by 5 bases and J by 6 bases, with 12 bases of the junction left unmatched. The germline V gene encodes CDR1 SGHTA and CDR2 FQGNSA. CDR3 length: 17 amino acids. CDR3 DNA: TGTGCCAGCAGCAATAGACCGGGACTAGCGGTTACCAATGAGCAGTTCTTC. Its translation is CASSNRPGLAVTNEQFF.

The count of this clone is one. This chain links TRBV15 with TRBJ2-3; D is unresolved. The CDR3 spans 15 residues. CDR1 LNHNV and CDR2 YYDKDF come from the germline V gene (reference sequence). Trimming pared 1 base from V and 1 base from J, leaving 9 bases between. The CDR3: CATSRASTGTDTQYF. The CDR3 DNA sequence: TGTGCCACCAGCAGAGCCTCTACGGGCACAGATACGCAGTATTTT.

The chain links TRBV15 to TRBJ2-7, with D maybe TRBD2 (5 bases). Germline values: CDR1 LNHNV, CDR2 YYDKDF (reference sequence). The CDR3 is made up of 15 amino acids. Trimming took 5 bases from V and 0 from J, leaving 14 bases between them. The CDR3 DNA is TGTGCCACCAGCGGAGGACTCGCGAGCTCCTACGAGCAGTACTTC. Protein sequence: CATSGGLASSYEQYF.

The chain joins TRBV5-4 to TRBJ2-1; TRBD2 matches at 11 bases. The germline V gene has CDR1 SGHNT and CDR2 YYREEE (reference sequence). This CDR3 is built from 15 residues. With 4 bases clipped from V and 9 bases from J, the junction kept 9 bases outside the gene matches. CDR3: CASSRDSGREGEQFF. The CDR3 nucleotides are TGTGCCAGCAGCCGAGATAGCGGGAGGGAGGGTGAGCAGTTCTTC.

The CDR3 DNA sequence: TGCGCCAGCAGTGACCAGGGGGGATACAATGAGCAGTTCTTC. As protein: CASSDQGGYNEQFF. The chain couples TRBV10-1 to TRBJ2-1; a possible D gene is TRBD1 (7 bases). Germline CDR1 is WNHNN and CDR2 is SYGVQD (reference sequence). CDR3 length: 14 residues. Deletions cut 3 bases from V and 4 bases from J, with 10 bases between.

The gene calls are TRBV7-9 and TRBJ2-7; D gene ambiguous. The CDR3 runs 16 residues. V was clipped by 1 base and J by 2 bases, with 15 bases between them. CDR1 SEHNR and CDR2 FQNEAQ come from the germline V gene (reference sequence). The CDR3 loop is CASSLGPRPSTYEQYF. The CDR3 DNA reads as TGTGCCAGCAGCTTAGGTCCCAGGCCCTCTACCTACGAGCAGTACTTC.

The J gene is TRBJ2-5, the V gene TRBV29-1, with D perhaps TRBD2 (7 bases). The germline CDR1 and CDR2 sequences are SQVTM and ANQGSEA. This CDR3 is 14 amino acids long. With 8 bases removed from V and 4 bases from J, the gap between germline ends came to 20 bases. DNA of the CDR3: TGCAGCACGAGGGGGGGAGAGCAGGGAGAGACCCAGTACTTC. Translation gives CSTRGGEQGETQYF.